One sample yielded the 18 T cell receptor beta chains listed below, sequenced in a study of human T cells and chemical hapten exposure. Documented time point: pre-sensitization, week 0. Noted treatment: therapeutic diphenylcyclopropenone sensitization with weekly scalp DPC. One entry per CDR3 protein, called by TCRdb with MiXCR from the RACE reads. The sample comprises more than 300,000 distinct CDR3 sequences, around 5.5% of which are singletons, and about 2.5% rests with the top ten. Material: whole blood, obtained in connection with sensitization to the hapten diphenylcyclopropenone (DPC). The receptors shown here come from a woman aged 50 to 60 with alopecia areata. Some clones in this sample may be carry-over from other donors' samples.

CDR3 protein: CASRDPSGANNEQFF. Written as DNA, the CDR3 is TGTGCCAGTAGGGACCCTAGCGGAGCTAACAATGAGCAGTTCTTC. V usage is TRBV19 and J usage is TRBJ2-1, with 7 bases fitting TRBD2. After removal of 6 bases from V and 5 bases from J, the junction contained 10 bases not matched to a gene. CDR3 length: 15 amino acids. CDR1 LNHDA and CDR2 SQIVND come from the germline V gene (reference sequence).

The chain uses TRBV4-3 and TRBJ1-4; D is uncertain. The CDR3 extends over 12 amino acids. Germline V gene sequence: CDR1 LGHNA, CDR2 YSLEER. V was shortened by 6 bases and J by 7 bases, with 9 bases between the two germline ends. The CDR3 bases are TGCGCCAGCAGTCTAAAAAGTGAAAAACTGTTTTTT. Protein product: CASSLKSEKLFF.

The chain has TRBV7-6 and TRBJ1-5; D is ambiguous. Trimming took 3 bases from V and 3 from J, leaving 6 bases between them. Germline lookup yields CDR1 SGHVS and CDR2 FNYEAQ. The CDR3 runs to 13 residues. The CDR3 spells CASSFDNNQPQHF. In nucleotides, the CDR3 is TGTGCCAGCAGCTTTGACAACAATCAGCCCCAGCATTTT.

The chain joins TRBV6-1 to TRBJ1-1; D possibly corresponds to TRBD1 (5 bases). Looked up from germline, CDR1 is MNHNS and CDR2 is SASEGT. This CDR3 is 15 amino acids long. V dropped 4 bases and J dropped 2 bases, with 14 bases sitting between them. The CDR3 region has the DNA TGTGCCAGCAGTGGCAGGGAAACGTACAACACTGAAGCTTTCTTT. It translates to CASSGRETYNTEAFF.

At least ten counts were recorded for this clonotype. This rearrangement joins TRBV4-3 to TRBJ2-7, with D possibly matching TRBD2 (5 bases). The CDR3 loop spans 14 amino acids. V was pared by 2 bases and J by 0 bases, with 8 bases between. Germline V lookup: CDR1 LGHNA, CDR2 YSLEER. The CDR3 DNA sequence: TGCGCCAGCAGCCAAACGAGGGACTCCTACGAGCAGTACTTC. Translating it yields CASSQTRDSYEQYF.

The chain employs TRBV6-5 and TRBJ2-5; 8 positions match TRBD1. The trim removed 7 bases at V and 3 bases at J, leaving 7 bases unmatched. Germline lookup yields CDR1 MNHEY and CDR2 SVGAGI. This CDR3 contains 14 residues. The CDR3 protein is CASTLQGQEETQYF. CDR3 DNA sequence: TGTGCCAGCACCCTACAGGGACAGGAAGAGACCCAGTACTTC.

The chain recombines TRBV27 with TRBJ2-3, with 12 bases matching TRBD2. The CDR3 is made up of 16 amino acids. Germline CDR1 reads MNHEY; CDR2 reads SMNVEV (reference sequence). The V and J ends lost 2 bases and 6 bases, in that order; junction bases with no gene match: 6. The CDR3 protein is CASSLLAGGLSDTQYF. As DNA, the CDR3 is TGTGCCAGCAGTTTACTAGCGGGGGGGCTGTCCGATACGCAGTATTTT.

This clonotype showed up many times. V and J are TRBV24-1 and TRBJ2-1, with TRBD2 as a possible D gene (6 bases). The length of the CDR3 is 16 residues. The V gene's germline CDR1 is KGHDR and CDR2 SFDVKD. V was cut by 1 base and J by 8 bases, with 17 bases left in between. CDR3 bases: TGTGCCACCAGTGATTTCGGCTCTGGTGGGGAGGATGAGCAGTTCTTC. Translated, it gives CATSDFGSGGEDEQFF.

This clonotype came up many times. The junction does not match germline at one end; this may be a read error. V is TRBV9 and J is TRBJ2-1, with 10 bases lining up with TRBD2. This CDR3 has 14 residues. Germline V gives CDR1 SGDLS, CDR2 YYNGEE. The CDR3 nucleotides read TGTGCCAGCAGCGTAGCGGCTAGCGGGGGCCAGGGATCCTTC. It yields the protein CASSVAASGGQGSF.

In its sample, this clonotype was seen a few times. The V gene is TRBV2, the J gene TRBJ1-5; the match to TRBD1 covers 11 bases. The V segment lost 8 bases and the J segment 2 bases; nucleotides outside the gene matches: 5. This CDR3 spans 15 amino acids. Germline V gene lookup returns CDR1 SNHLY and CDR2 FYNNEI. The CDR3 bases are TGTGCCAGCGGACAGGGGGCTAAAGGCAATCAGCCCCAGCATTTT. Translated: CASGQGAKGNQPQHF.

This clonotype was counted only a few times. The junction differs from germline at one of its ends, possibly a read error. The genes are TRBV29-1 and TRBJ1-3, with TRBD1 identical over 7 bases. Germline CDR1 is SQVTM and CDR2 is ANQGSEA. The CDR3 runs 13 residues. The CDR3 DNA reads as TGCAGCGTTGAATGGGCAGGGGGAAGCACCATATATTTT. Encoded protein: CSVEWAGGSTIYF.

There are many counts of this clonotype. The chain has TRBV9 and TRBJ1-1; no reliable D call. Germline CDR1 and CDR2: SGDLS and YYNGEE. This CDR3 has 13 amino acids. V dropped 4 bases and J dropped 4 bases, with 11 bases sitting between them. CDR3: CASSPLGSTEAFF. The CDR3 nucleotides read TGTGCCAGCAGCCCCCTGGGGTCCACTGAAGCTTTCTTT.

This clonotype was recorded a few times. The gene calls are TRBV20-1 and TRBJ2-7; 12 bases map to TRBD2. J gave up 2 bases and V 6 bases, and 11 bases lay outside the gene matches. The germline V gene has CDR1 DFQATT and CDR2 SNEGSKA (reference sequence). The CDR3 totals 16 residues. This CDR3 reads CSAQTSGGDLTYEQYF. In DNA, the CDR3 is TGCAGTGCCCAGACTAGCGGGGGAGACCTGACCTACGAGCAGTACTTC.

This clonotype was seen a handful of times. This chain connects TRBV12-3 or TRBV12-4 to TRBJ2-7; tentative D call: TRBD1 (6 bases). V shed 2 bases and J shed 6 bases, with 14 bases lying between them. The CDR3 extends over 14 amino acids. The CDR3 DNA reads as TGTGCCAGCAGTTTAACCCCACAACAGGGCGAGCAGTACTTC. This codes for CASSLTPQQGEQYF.

The chain has TRBV5-5 and TRBJ1-1; D uncertain. The CDR3 is 14 amino acids. Per germline, CDR1 SGHKS and CDR2 YYEKEE (reference sequence). The V gene lost 3 bases and the J gene lost 3 bases, with 12 bases spanning the gap. The CDR3, as DNA: TGTGCCAGCAGCTCGTCGCCTTCGGACACTGAAGCTTTCTTT. It encodes CASSSSPSDTEAFF. Variable domain in full (rest from reference TRBV5-5 and TRBJ1-1): DAGVTQSPTHLIKTRGQQVTLRCSPISGHKSVSWYQQVLGQGPQFIFQYYEKEERGRGNFPDRFSARQFPNYSSELNVNALLLGDSALYLCASSSSPSDTEAFFGQGTRLTVV.

This clonotype was observed many times. The chain links TRBV10-3 to TRBJ1-1; possible D gene TRBD1, 6 bases. The V end was cut by 2 bases, the J end by 5 bases, with 9 bases between. This CDR3 has 13 amino acids. In germline, CDR1 is ENHRY, CDR2 SYGVKD. Here the CDR3 DNA reads TGTGCCATCAGTGAGGACAGGCCTACTGAAGCTTTCTTT. This codes for CAISEDRPTEAFF.

There are a few counts of this clonotype. The V and J genes are TRBV29-1 and TRBJ2-1; D unclear. Trimming took off 6 bases at V and 7 bases at J, with 10 bases between the two ends. Germline CDR1 SQVTM, CDR2 ANQGSEA. CDR3 size: 11 residues. The CDR3 protein is CSVALRNEQFF. DNA for the CDR3: TGCAGCGTAGCTCTAAGGAATGAGCAGTTCTTC.

This clonotype appeared many times. The V gene is TRBV12-3 or TRBV12-4, the J gene TRBJ1-6, with a weak D call TRBD1 (5 bases). The V gene lost 5 bases and the J gene lost 7 bases, with 12 bases spanning the gap. The CDR3 extends over 14 amino acids. The CDR3 nucleotides read TGTGCCAGCAGTCTAGGGGATGTGAATTCACCCCTCCACTTT. Protein sequence: CASSLGDVNSPLHF.